Each of the 5 T cell receptor beta chains below was sequenced from the same sample in a study of CD8+ T cells in alopecia areata (dated by TCRdb to 2016 to 2018). Libraries were made using the immunoSEQ multiplex PCR assay. To provide template for TCR sequencing, every sample had RNA extracted and reverse transcribed into cDNA. TCRdb re-hosts the immuneACCESS table, in-frame sequences only. Its copies lack some clones; in the studies checked, an unresolved V gene accounts for under half of them, and the cause for the rest is not known. The sample records tens of thousands of clones, about two thirds of which are singletons. Of the sample, roughly 17% is held by the ten largest clones. Reading the label with the study, this specimen's treatment or condition is: oral pan-JAK inhibitor, 5-10 mg twice daily. The sample here was CD8+ T cells sorted from blood, taken between weeks 43 and 45, from a patient treated with tofacitinib. These receptors all stem from a human donor with alopecia areata.

The DNA of the CDR3 is TGTGCCAGCAGCTTACGACAGGGGGCCGGGGAGCTGTTTTTT. Its protein product is CASSLRQGAGELFF. This chain uses TRBV7-8 with TRBJ2-2; 9 nucleotides line up with TRBD1. Germline-derived CDR1 and CDR2 are SGHVS and FQNEAQ. The CDR3 has 14 residues. J lost 6 bases, V lost 2 bases, and 1 base had no gene match.

This chain links TRBV27 with TRBJ2-1; no clear D. The CDR3 runs to 14 residues. The germline V gene has CDR1 MNHEY and CDR2 SMNVEV (reference sequence). The V end was cut by 4 bases, the J end by 0 bases, with 7 bases between. This chain's CDR3 is CASSSKSSYNEQFF. DNA of the CDR3: TGTGCCAGCAGTTCCAAGAGCTCCTACAATGAGCAGTTCTTC.

This clone showed up just a few times. The chain links TRBV29-1 to TRBJ2-2; TRBD1 agrees at 9 bases. Germline trimming cut 1 base from V and 7 bases from J; bases unmatched to any gene: 10. CDR1 is SQVTM, CDR2 ANQGSEA, per germline. The CDR3 is 16 residues long. The CDR3 region is CSVEVTDRGLDGELFF. The CDR3 nucleotides read TGCAGCGTTGAAGTTACGGACAGGGGTTTGGACGGGGAGCTGTTTTTT.

This clone was recorded a few times. J is TRBJ1-2 and V is TRBV13; no clear D. The CDR3 contains 16 residues. Germline lookup yields CDR1 PRHDT and CDR2 FYEKMQ (reference sequence). Trimming left V 2 bases short and J 4 bases short, with 17 bases between. The CDR3: CASSLRAETPLYGYTF. The CDR3 DNA reads as TGTGCCAGCAGCTTAAGGGCGGAGACTCCTCTCTATGGCTACACCTTC.

The chain recombines TRBV10-2 with TRBJ2-5; D not certain. Trimming took off 8 bases at V and 2 bases at J, with 21 bases between the two ends. The germline gives CDR1 WSHSY, CDR2 SAAADI. The CDR3 spans 16 residues. In DNA, the CDR3 is TGCGCCAGCGCGAAGGGTAGCACGAATTATCAAGAGACCCAGTACTTC. It specifies CASAKGSTNYQETQYF.